Listed here are 14 T cell receptor beta chains from one sample, sequenced in a study of blood T cell repertoires in COVID-19. Sequencing used immunoSEQ multiplex PCR; TCRdb keeps in-frame clones, though not all of them. The data contain over 150,000 clones, 80% to 85% of them singletons. Sequencing used peripheral blood. The receptors shown here come from a woman aged 55-69 years with acute or convalescent COVID-19.

The rearrangement links TRBV7-9 to TRBJ1-2; a weak D match, TRBD1 (6 bases). This CDR3 region has 15 residues. Germline V lookup: CDR1 SEHNR, CDR2 FQNEAQ (reference sequence). Trimming took off 2 bases at V and 4 bases at J, with 14 bases between the two ends. The CDR3 nucleotides read TGTGCCAGCAGCTTAAACCAAGGACAGTTCTATGGCTACACCTTC. It encodes CASSLNQGQFYGYTF.

The V and J genes are TRBV2 and TRBJ2-2, with 7 bases that match TRBD1. The trim removed 9 bases at V and 5 bases at J, leaving 9 bases unmatched. The CDR3 is 14 residues long. CDR1 and CDR2 (germline): SNHLY, FYNNEI. The CDR3 region is CASDEGASTGELFF. The DNA of the CDR3 is TGTGCCAGTGACGAGGGGGCGAGTACCGGGGAGCTGTTTTTT.

The chain joins TRBV6-1 to TRBJ2-7; 8 nucleotides agree with TRBD1. From germline, CDR1 is MNHNS and CDR2 SASEGT. V lost 3 bases and J lost 6; bases outside the gene matches: 7. The CDR3 sequence is 14 residues long. The CDR3 nucleotides are TGTGCCAGCAGTGACCGGACAGGGCTGCTCGAGCAGTACTTC. Amino acid sequence: CASSDRTGLLEQYF.

This clone was recorded once. The CDR3 region is CASSRTASQGELFF. In nucleotides, the CDR3 is TGTGCCAGCAGTCGGACAGCCTCCCAAGGGGAGCTGTTTTTT. This chain connects TRBV16 to TRBJ2-2, with D possibly TRBD1 on 6 matching bases. The V gene lost 6 bases and the J gene lost 8 bases, with 16 bases spanning the gap. CDR3 size: 14 residues. In germline, CDR1 is KGHSY, CDR2 FQNENV.

The V gene is TRBV5-6, the J gene TRBJ2-1; 7 bases map to TRBD1. The ends lost 8 bases at V and 0 bases at J; junction bases unmatched: 8. Germline values: CDR1 SGHDT, CDR2 YYEEEE. The CDR3 sequence is 15 residues long. The CDR3 DNA reads TGTGCCAGTAAACATCGGGACAGCTCCTACAATGAGCAGTTCTTC. This translates into CASKHRDSSYNEQFF.

This clone was detected once. Here the CDR3 DNA reads TGTGCCAGCAGTGACGCTACTAGCGGGGGGCCCGCGGAGCTGTTTTTT. This codes for CASSDATSGGPAELFF. The V call is TRBV6-4, the J call TRBJ2-2; TRBD2 aligns across 12 bases. CDR3 length equals 16 residues. CDR1 is MRHNA and CDR2 is SNTAGT in the germline V gene. V trimming: 2 bases; J trimming: 10 bases; junction bases outside the gene matches: 8.

The rearrangement uses TRBV4-3 and TRBJ1-2, with 10 bases lining up with TRBD1. Germline V CDR1 and CDR2: LGHNA, YSLEER. The CDR3 totals 17 residues. V dropped 0 bases and J dropped 8; count of bases not matched to a gene: 12. In DNA form, the CDR3 reads TGCGCCAGCAGCCAAGAAGTTTGGGCGGGACAGGGGATAGGCTACACCTTC. It specifies CASSQEVWAGQGIGYTF.

For the CDR3, the DNA is TGTGCCAGTAGGCAGGGCGAAATCTATAATTCACCCCTCCACTTT. Encoded protein: CASRQGEIYNSPLHF. The rearrangement joins TRBV19 to TRBJ1-6; D is perhaps TRBD1 (5 bases). Trimming took off 6 bases at V and 3 bases at J, with 12 bases between the two ends. Germline V CDR1 and CDR2: LNHDA, SQIVND (reference sequence). CDR3 length: 15 amino acids.

The chain carries TRBV7-8 and TRBJ2-6, with D unresolved. This CDR3 has 15 amino acids. Germline values: CDR1 SGHVS, CDR2 FQNEAQ. With 0 bases removed from V and 3 bases from J, the gap between germline ends came to 6 bases. The CDR3 nucleotides are TGTGCCAGCAGCTTAGCACGGGTTGGGGCCAACGTCCTGACTTTC. Residues: CASSLARVGANVLTF.

The chain combines TRBV18 with TRBJ1-2; no clear D. This CDR3 comprises 12 residues. Germline loops: CDR1 KGHSH, CDR2 LQKENI. V lost 3 bases to trimming and J lost 5 bases, with 7 bases between them. CDR3 nucleotides: TGTGCCAGCTCACCGGACTTATATGGCTACACCTTC. Its protein product is CASSPDLYGYTF.

This chain links TRBV11-2 with TRBJ1-2, with 7 bases lining up with TRBD1. CDR1 and CDR2 (germline): SGHAT, FQNNGV. The CDR3 contains 12 residues. The V segment lost 4 bases and the J segment 8 bases; nucleotides outside the gene matches: 4. The DNA of the CDR3 is TGTGCCAGCAGCTACAGGGGAGGCGGCTACACCTTC. Residues: CASSYRGGGYTF.

This rearrangement joins TRBV12-3 or TRBV12-4 to TRBJ1-2; TRBD1 matches at 8 bases. This CDR3 has 13 amino acids. V was pared by 2 bases and J by 9 bases, with 5 bases of the junction left unmatched. CDR3 loop: CASSLRQGLSYTF. Written as DNA, the CDR3 is TGTGCCAGCAGTTTACGACAGGGGTTAAGCTACACCTTC.

CDR3 in amino acids: CASSSPGGTNEQYF. The CDR3 bases are TGCGCCAGCAGCTCACCAGGGGGCACCAACGAGCAGTACTTC. V and J are TRBV5-1 and TRBJ2-7; the match to TRBD1 covers 8 bases. V lost 3 bases and J lost 5; bases outside the gene matches: 7. CDR1 is SGHRS, CDR2 YFSETQ, per germline. The CDR3 totals 14 residues.

The chain has TRBV6-5 and TRBJ2-5; the D is unclear. Trimming shortened V by 0 bases and J by 7 bases, and 6 bases separated the two germline ends. The CDR3 is 12 amino acids. In germline, CDR1 is MNHEY, CDR2 SVGAGI. In DNA, the CDR3 is TGTGCCAGCAGTTACTCAACTGGGACCCAGTACTTC. Translating gives CASSYSTGTQYF.